The 13 T cell receptor beta chains below were found in one sample sequenced in a study of PD-L1 blockade in urothelial cancer. Time point reported: peripheral blood 6 weeks after treatment start. Assay used: immunoSEQ multiplex PCR; TCRdb lists only in-frame clones, some missing. Here the sample spans approximately 25,000 clones, 82% being singletons. The sequences come from PBMCs, collected around atezolizumab (anti-PD-L1) treatment. These receptors came from a man between 70 and 80 years old with urothelial cancer.

This rearrangement joins TRBV9 to TRBJ2-3; 8 nucleotides agree with TRBD2. The junction had 3 bases not matched to a gene; V was cut back by 0 bases and J by 0 bases. CDR1 is SGDLS and CDR2 is YYNGEE in the germline V gene. CDR3 length: 16 residues. CDR3 bases: TGTGCCAGCAGCGTAGTTAGCGGGACCAGCACAGATACGCAGTATTTT. Translation gives CASSVVSGTSTDTQYF.

The chain couples TRBV5-4 to TRBJ2-7; TRBD2 aligns across 9 bases. J lost 7 bases, V lost 4 bases, and 6 bases had no gene match. CDR3 length: 13 residues. The germline gives CDR1 SGHNT, CDR2 YYREEE (reference sequence). In DNA, the CDR3 is TGTGCCAGCAGCCTTAGCGGGAGAGGGGAGCAGTACTTC. Its translation is CASSLSGRGEQYF.

V usage is TRBV2 and J usage is TRBJ2-1; 8 bases are shared with TRBD1. In germline, CDR1 is SNHLY, CDR2 FYNNEI. CDR3 length: 13 amino acids. The trim removed 5 bases at V and 6 bases at J, leaving 3 bases unmatched. The CDR3 DNA sequence: TGTGCCAGCAGTTTTGGGACAGGCAATGAGCAGTTCTTC. This encodes CASSFGTGNEQFF.

V and J are TRBV6-5 and TRBJ2-7; D not certain. CDR3 length: 13 residues. Trimming took 0 bases from V and 4 from J, leaving 7 bases between them. Germline V lookup: CDR1 MNHEY, CDR2 SVGAGI. The DNA for the CDR3 is TGTGCCAGCAGTTACTCGTACGGGTACGAGCAGTACTTC. Translated: CASSYSYGYEQYF.

V gene TRBV5-4 combines with J gene TRBJ2-7, with 10 bases matching TRBD1. The V gene end was trimmed by 3 bases and the J gene end by 0 bases; junction bases not matched to a gene: 6. The germline V gene has CDR1 SGHNT and CDR2 YYREEE (reference sequence). This CDR3 spans 16 amino acids. The CDR3 loop reads CASSSNRDRGSYEQYF. The CDR3 DNA reads as TGTGCCAGCAGCTCAAACCGGGACAGGGGCTCCTACGAGCAGTACTTC.

V is TRBV19 and J is TRBJ2-2; 9 positions agree with TRBD1. The length of the CDR3 is 17 residues. V trimming: 6 bases; J trimming: 1 base; junction bases outside the gene matches: 9. Germline-derived CDR1 and CDR2 are LNHDA and SQIVND (reference sequence). The DNA for the CDR3 is TGTGCCAGTAGACGGACAGGGGCGGTAATGAACACCGGGGAGCTGTTTTTT. This encodes CASRRTGAVMNTGELFF.

The J gene is TRBJ1-4, the V gene TRBV5-1; no firm D call. Germline V gives CDR1 SGHRS, CDR2 YFSETQ. V lost 0 bases, J lost 0 bases, and 3 bases lay in between. This CDR3 is 14 amino acids long. The CDR3 sequence: CASSLVATNEKLFF. DNA for the CDR3: TGCGCCAGCAGCTTGGTAGCAACTAATGAAAAACTGTTTTTT.

J is TRBJ2-1 and V is TRBV7-9; tentatively, D is TRBD2 (6 bases). Germline assignment: CDR1 SEHNR and CDR2 FQNEAQ (reference sequence). The CDR3 has 14 amino acids. Trimming removed 5 bases from V and 5 bases from J, with 13 bases in between. CDR3 amino acids: CASSPRTTDNEQFF. The CDR3 nucleotides are TGTGCCAGCAGCCCGCGGACTACCGACAATGAGCAGTTCTTC.

The genes are TRBV9 and TRBJ1-1; the match to TRBD1 covers 9 bases. With 0 bases clipped from V and 5 bases from J, the junction kept 5 bases outside the gene matches. This CDR3 has 15 residues. In germline, CDR1 is SGDLS, CDR2 YYNGEE. This CDR3 is CASSVEDRGDTEAFF. Written as DNA, the CDR3 is TGTGCCAGCAGCGTAGAGGACAGGGGTGATACTGAAGCTTTCTTT.

This chain links TRBV29-1 with TRBJ1-3; perhaps TRBD1 as D (6 bases). Germline CDR1 reads SQVTM; CDR2 reads ANQGSEA. V lost 7 bases and J lost 0, with 10 bases in between. CDR3 length: 13 residues. CDR3 in DNA: TGCAGCGCCACACAGGGCTCTGGAAACACCATATATTTT. It specifies CSATQGSGNTIYF.

The chain carries TRBV7-9 and TRBJ1-2, with D possibly matching TRBD1 (5 bases). The CDR3 contains 12 residues. From germline, CDR1 is SEHNR and CDR2 FQNEAQ (reference sequence). V lost 3 bases, J lost 5 bases, and 7 bases lay in between. CDR3 DNA sequence: TGTGCCAGCAGCTTCGGGGGGTATGGCTACACCTTC. Translation gives CASSFGGYGYTF.

This clone was observed a handful of times. The chain carries TRBV4-3 and TRBJ2-3; 8 nucleotides align to TRBD1. The V gene's germline CDR1 is LGHNA and CDR2 YSLEER. The V segment lost 1 base and the J segment 8 bases; nucleotides outside the gene matches: 5. The CDR3 runs to 14 residues. This chain's CDR3 is CASSQGTGMGTQYF. CDR3 bases: TGCGCCAGCAGCCAAGGGACAGGGATGGGTACGCAGTATTTT.

The genes are TRBV7-2 and TRBJ2-1; 14 bases map to TRBD2. The CDR3 runs to 15 residues. Germline CDR1 and CDR2: SGHTA and FQGNSA. J gave up 8 bases and V 3 bases, and 3 bases lay outside the gene matches. The CDR3: CASSFGTSGRYEQFF. Written as DNA, the CDR3 is TGTGCCAGCAGCTTTGGGACTAGCGGGAGATATGAGCAGTTCTTC.